This T cell receptor beta chain was identified in a study of blood T cell repertoires in COVID-19. This table comes from immunoSEQ multiplex PCR, and its TCRdb copy is limited to in-frame clones, with some not included. The table has around 190,000 clones, 84% seen once. V gave up 1 base and J gave up 9 bases, with 11 bases separating them. The CDR3 has 13 residues. The germline V gene has CDR1 SGHRS and CDR2 YFSETQ. Sequences were obtained from PBMCs or T cells enriched from blood (not recorded which). V usage is TRBV5-1 and J usage is TRBJ2-1; D is undetermined. This receptor was identified in a woman aged 25 to 39 who had been exposed to COVID-19. CDR3: CASSLQVAGEQFF. CDR3 coding DNA: TGCGCCAGCAGCTTGCAGGTCGCAGGTGAGCAGTTCTTC.